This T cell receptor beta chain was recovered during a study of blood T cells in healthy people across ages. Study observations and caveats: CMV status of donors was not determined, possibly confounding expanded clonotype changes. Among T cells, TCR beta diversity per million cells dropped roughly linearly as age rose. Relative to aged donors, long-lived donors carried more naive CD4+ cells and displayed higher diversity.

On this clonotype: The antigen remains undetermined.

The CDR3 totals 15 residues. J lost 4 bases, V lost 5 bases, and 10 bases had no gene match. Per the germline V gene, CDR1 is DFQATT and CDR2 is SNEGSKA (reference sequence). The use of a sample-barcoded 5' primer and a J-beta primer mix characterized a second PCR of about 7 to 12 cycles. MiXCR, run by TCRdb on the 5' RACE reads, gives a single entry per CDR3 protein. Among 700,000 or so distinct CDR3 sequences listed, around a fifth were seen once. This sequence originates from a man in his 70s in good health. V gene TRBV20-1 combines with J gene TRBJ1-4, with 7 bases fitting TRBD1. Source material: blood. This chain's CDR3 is CSAFPPGQYNEKLFF. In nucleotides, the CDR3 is TGCAGTGCTTTTCCCCCGGGACAGTATAATGAAAAACTGTTTTTT.